Listed here are 23 T cell receptor beta chains from one sample, sequenced in a study of OX40 agonist ivuxolimab in advanced cancers. Method: immunoSEQ multiplex PCR; TCRdb's copy keeps in-frame clones and lacks some. The sample includes 60,000 to 75,000 clones, about 91% of them seen just once. The input for sequencing was CD4+ or CD8+ T cells sorted from blood, taken in a trial of the OX40 agonist ivuxolimab. Receptor source: an adult with an advanced solid tumor such as melanoma, head and neck, liver or kidney cancer.

This clone came up a few times. The chain uses TRBV6-4 and TRBJ2-1; maybe TRBD1 (5 bases). The germline V gene encodes CDR1 MRHNA and CDR2 SNTAGT. V was pared by 3 bases and J by 4 bases, with 10 bases between. The CDR3 has 14 residues. CDR3 in amino acids: CASSEQGRYNEQFF. The DNA for the CDR3 is TGTGCCAGCAGTGAGCAGGGTCGGTACAATGAGCAGTTCTTC.

This clone was recorded only once. The chain recombines TRBV5-5 with TRBJ1-1; TRBD1 might be the D (5 bases). Trimming shortened V by 0 bases and J by 3 bases, and 6 bases separated the two germline ends. CDR1 and CDR2 (germline): SGHKS, YYEKEE (reference sequence). The CDR3 runs 13 residues. CDR3 sequence reads: CASSLGRDTEAFF. The CDR3 DNA reads TGTGCCAGCAGCTTGGGCAGGGACACTGAAGCTTTCTTT.

Concerning this clone itself: The junction departs from the called germline gene at one end, perhaps through a read error. The CDR3 sequence is CASSLAPPSHEQYF. As DNA, the CDR3 is TGTGCCAGCAGTCTAGCGCCCCCCTCCCACGAGCAGTACTTC. This chain connects TRBV28 to TRBJ2-7; a weak D match, TRBD2 (6 bases). CDR3 size: 14 residues. Germline-derived CDR1 and CDR2 are MDHEN and SYDVKM.

This sequence joins TRBV27 and TRBJ2-7; D is uncertain. Per germline, CDR1 MNHEY and CDR2 SMNVEV (reference sequence). The CDR3 spans 13 residues. Trimming pared 5 bases from V and 0 bases from J, leaving 8 bases between. The CDR3 DNA sequence: TGTGCCAGCAGTCTCCTCAGCTCCTACGAGCAGTACTTC. This sequence encodes CASSLLSSYEQYF.

The chain carries TRBV27 and TRBJ2-7; TRBD2 aligns across 8 bases. V lost 5 bases to trimming and J lost 5 bases; unmatched junction nucleotides: 8. The CDR3 totals 14 residues. Germline CDR1 is MNHEY and CDR2 is SMNVEV (reference sequence). The CDR3 sequence: CASSTTSDWNEQYF. CDR3 nucleotide sequence: TGTGCCAGCAGTACGACTAGCGATTGGAACGAGCAGTACTTC.

This chain connects TRBV14 to TRBJ1-1; D is ambiguous. Per the germline V gene, CDR1 is SGHDN and CDR2 is FVKESK. The V and J ends lost 1 base and 7 bases respectively, with 13 bases between them. The CDR3 has 14 residues. The CDR3 DNA reads TGTGCCAGCAGCCAAGCCATTGCCGGCGGTGAAGCTTTCTTT. This gives the protein CASSQAIAGGEAFF.

The V gene is TRBV5-1, the J gene TRBJ2-7; D is tentatively TRBD1 or TRBD2 (5 bases each). The CDR3 totals 15 residues. The ends were cut back, 4 bases at V and 0 bases at J, with 14 bases in the middle. From germline, CDR1 is SGHRS and CDR2 YFSETQ. The CDR3 reads CASSTTGTSSYEQYF. The CDR3 DNA reads TGCGCCAGCAGCACAACCGGGACCAGCTCCTACGAGCAGTACTTC.

This clone was recorded only once. This chain's CDR3 is CASSPEGWNTEAFF. The CDR3, as DNA: TGTGCCAGCAGCCCAGAGGGATGGAACACTGAAGCTTTCTTT. This chain uses TRBV7-3 with TRBJ1-1; D not resolved. This CDR3 has 14 residues. Trimming took off 5 bases at V and 1 base at J, with 11 bases between the two ends. Germline loops: CDR1 SGHTA, CDR2 FQGTGA.

This clone was seen more than once but under ten times. The V gene is TRBV9, the J gene TRBJ2-1; D call uncertain. CDR3 length equals 13 residues. Looked up from germline, CDR1 is SGDLS and CDR2 is YYNGEE. The V and J ends lost 0 bases and 9 bases respectively, with 10 bases between them. The CDR3 region is CASSVELRSEQFF. CDR3 coding DNA: TGTGCCAGCAGCGTAGAACTCCGCAGTGAGCAGTTCTTC.

This chain connects TRBV6-5 to TRBJ2-3; the D is unclear. Germline V gene lookup returns CDR1 MNHEY and CDR2 SVGAGI. CDR3 length: 16 residues. The ends were cut back, 3 bases at V and 0 bases at J, with 13 bases in the middle. The CDR3 here is CASSYFKVPSTDTQYF. The CDR3 DNA sequence: TGTGCCAGCAGTTATTTCAAGGTCCCAAGCACAGATACGCAGTATTTT.

This chain uses TRBV19 with TRBJ1-4; TRBD1 might be the D (5 bases). Germline-derived CDR1 and CDR2 are LNHDA and SQIVND (reference sequence). The CDR3 spans 11 residues. The V and J ends lost 2 bases and 12 bases respectively, with 7 bases between them. CDR3 sequence: CASSISGQLFF. As DNA, the CDR3 is TGTGCCAGTAGTATATCGGGACAACTGTTTTTT.

The chain links TRBV4-3 to TRBJ1-1, with D uncertain. The germline V gene encodes CDR1 LGHNA and CDR2 YSLEER. CDR3 length: 12 residues. Trimming shortened V by 0 bases and J by 7 bases, and 6 bases separated the two germline ends. CDR3 loop: CASSQDWSEAFF. The CDR3 nucleotides are TGCGCCAGCAGCCAAGATTGGAGTGAAGCTTTCTTT.

The chain links TRBV11-3 to TRBJ2-4, with D hard to call. V lost 3 bases to trimming and J lost 8 bases, with 8 bases between them. The CDR3 is 12 amino acids. Looked up from germline, CDR1 is SGHNT and CDR2 is YENEEA. The CDR3 region is CASSFSEDIQYF. For the CDR3, the DNA is TGTGCCAGCAGCTTTTCAGAGGACATTCAGTACTTC.

The chain joins TRBV6-5 to TRBJ2-7; D is unresolved. CDR3 size: 12 residues. Trimming shortened V by 0 bases and J by 3 bases, and 3 bases separated the two germline ends. CDR1 and CDR2 from the germline V gene are MNHEY and SVGAGI. CDR3 nucleotide sequence: TGTGCCAGCAGTTACTCTAACTACGAGCAGTACTTC. Its protein product is CASSYSNYEQYF.

V gene TRBV27 combines with J gene TRBJ2-1; D may correspond to TRBD1 or TRBD2 (6 bases each). Trimming removed 5 bases from V and 6 bases from J, with 8 bases in between. Per germline, CDR1 MNHEY and CDR2 SMNVEV (reference sequence). The CDR3 is 12 amino acids. The CDR3 bases are TGTGCCAGCAGTCGGGGGCTCAATGAGCAGTTCTTC. Translated, it gives CASSRGLNEQFF.

This chain's CDR3 is CASSALAGVQTGELFF. CDR3 bases: TGTGCCAGTAGTGCCTTAGCGGGAGTTCAAACCGGGGAGCTGTTTTTT. The chain uses TRBV19 and TRBJ2-2; 9 bases match TRBD2. The germline CDR1 and CDR2 sequences are LNHDA and SQIVND (reference sequence). This CDR3 region has 16 residues. V lost 5 bases, J lost 5 bases, and 9 bases stayed unmatched.

The V gene is TRBV10-3, the J gene TRBJ1-5, with D possibly TRBD1 on 5 matching bases. V shed 2 bases and J shed 5 bases, with 7 bases lying between them. The CDR3 is made up of 13 amino acids. Looked up from germline, CDR1 is ENHRY and CDR2 is SYGVKD. CDR3 in amino acids: CAISEEGYQPQHF. CDR3 DNA: TGTGCCATCAGTGAGGAGGGGTATCAGCCCCAGCATTTT.

V gene TRBV28 combines with J gene TRBJ1-1; 7 bases align to TRBD1. Losses at the gene ends were 6 bases for V and 0 bases for J; bases not matched to a gene: 10. CDR1 and CDR2 from the germline V gene are MDHEN and SYDVKM. This CDR3 comprises 16 residues. The CDR3 loop is CASRPGTEEMNTEAFF. The CDR3 bases are TGTGCCAGCAGACCCGGGACAGAGGAAATGAACACTGAAGCTTTCTTT.

This chain uses TRBV28 with TRBJ2-2; D is undetermined. The V end lost 8 bases, the J end lost 1 base, and 5 bases lay between the germline ends. CDR3 size: 12 residues. The germline CDR1 and CDR2 sequences are MDHEN and SYDVKM. CDR3 in amino acids: CASARNTGELFF. The CDR3 DNA is TGTGCCAGCGCCCGGAACACCGGGGAGCTGTTTTTT. Full variable domain (missing parts from reference TRBV28 and TRBJ2-2): DVKVTQSSRYLVKRTGEKVFLECVQDMDHENMFWYRQDPGLGLRLIYFSYDVKMKEKGDIPEGYSVSREKKERFSLILESASTNQTSMYLCASARNTGELFFGEGSRLTVL.

The rearrangement uses TRBV28 and TRBJ1-2, with D perhaps TRBD1 (6 bases). This CDR3 is built from 14 residues. Between the trimmed V and J ends, which lost 5 bases and 2 bases, there was a span of 12 bases. Germline assignment: CDR1 MDHEN and CDR2 SYDVKM. This CDR3 is CASSRPGQNYGYTF. CDR3 DNA sequence: TGTGCCAGCAGTCGCCCCGGACAGAACTATGGCTACACCTTC.

The J gene is TRBJ2-1, the V gene TRBV28; no definite D call. Trimming left V 4 bases short and J 7 bases short, with 11 bases between. Germline values: CDR1 MDHEN, CDR2 SYDVKM. CDR3 length: 13 amino acids. The CDR3 nucleotides read TGTGCCAGCAGTTGGATGGCGGAAAATGAGCAGTTCTTC. Translated, it gives CASSWMAENEQFF.

The V call is TRBV4-3, the J call TRBJ1-4; 10 bases align to TRBD1. V lost 7 bases to trimming and J lost 10 bases; unmatched junction nucleotides: 9. Germline CDR1 LGHNA, CDR2 YSLEER. The CDR3 runs 14 residues. The CDR3 region is CASTVDRGQGKLFF. The CDR3 DNA sequence: TGCGCCAGCACCGTAGACAGGGGGCAGGGAAAACTGTTTTTT.

The chain links TRBV4-1 to TRBJ2-3; 7 nucleotides agree with TRBD1. This CDR3 is built from 15 residues. CDR1 and CDR2 (germline): MGHRA, YSYEKL. Trimming took 3 bases from V and 3 from J; bases not matched to a gene: 6. CDR3 residues: CASSQSSGGTDTQYF. The CDR3 region has the DNA TGCGCCAGCAGCCAGTCGTCAGGGGGAACAGATACGCAGTATTTT.